This T cell receptor (beta chain) was observed in a study of blood T cell repertoires in COVID-19. The overall study: T cells, B-cell-depleted T cells, or PBMCs provided the cDNA or gDNA that served as material.

Seattle-derived patients entered the study during active infection and were followed longitudinally. Germline CDR1 LNHDA, CDR2 SQIVND (reference sequence). The CDR3 has 14 residues. V lost 1 base and J 0 bases, leaving 7 bases between the germline ends. Authors' analysis steps: By means of reference gene primer amplification, nucleated cell counts were estimated. Libraries were prepared by immunoSEQ multiplex PCR; TCRdb keeps only in-frame clonotypes and omits some of them. Clone size and V and J calls were adopted from that table, with D and trimming inferred from the DNA. The sample yields about 300,000 clones, 85% to 90% seen once.

This clonotype was obtained from a woman aged 50 to 60 with COVID-19, enrolled during active disease. The chain recombines TRBV19 with TRBJ2-7; D is unresolved. The sample consisted of peripheral blood. The CDR3 reads CASSIAGSSYEQYF. The CDR3 DNA follows: TGTGCCAGTAGTATAGCGGGTAGCTCCTACGAGCAGTACTTC.